The present T cell receptor (beta chain) was sequenced within a study of blood T cell repertoires in COVID-19. Per the original data handling: Quantification of nucleated cells was approximated via reference gene primer amplification. The protocol was immunoSEQ multiplex PCR, while the TCRdb copy is restricted to in-frame clones and leaves out a portion. V, J and clone size derive from that table, while D and trimming were established from the DNA sequence. The sample has about 180,000 clones, 86% seen once. The germline CDR1 and CDR2 sequences are MNHNS and SASEGT. The CDR3 has 16 residues. V was pared by 2 bases and J by 0 bases, with 8 bases between. All enrollees were about 18 to 95 years old and from some 24 US areas. Two negative PCRs, clearance, or symptom resolution characterized the recovered Cohort 3 donors.

The rearrangement joins TRBV6-1 to TRBJ1-6; D is unclear. The TCR comes from a woman aged 25-40 years who had recovered from COVID-19. Input material: PBMCs or T cells enriched from blood (not recorded which). The CDR3 DNA reads TGTGCCAGCAGTGAATCGGGGTTCTCCTATAATTCACCCCTCCACTTT. Translation gives CASSESGFSYNSPLHF.